This T cell receptor (beta chain) was recorded in a study of OX40 agonist ivuxolimab in advanced cancers. For the study at large: A male proportion of 82.7% was recorded, with mean age about 60 years and range 23 to 79.

This clone was counted between two and nine times. Its specificity is unknown. The trim removed 0 bases at V and 3 bases at J, leaving 5 bases unmatched. Germline V gives CDR1 MNHEY, CDR2 SVGAGI. This CDR3 is built from 16 residues. Study-wide results and caveats: Compared with CD4+, CD8+ T cells on average had more expanded clones.

Method: immunoSEQ multiplex PCR; TCRdb's copy keeps in-frame clones and lacks some. The table lists about 55,000 clones, about 88% of them singletons. This rearrangement joins TRBV6-5 to TRBJ2-7, with 10 positions matching TRBD2. The sequence derives from an adult with an advanced solid tumor such as melanoma, head and neck, liver or kidney cancer. The sample consisted of CD4+ or CD8+ T cells sorted from blood, taken in a trial of the OX40 agonist ivuxolimab. The CDR3 DNA reads as TGTGCCAGCAGTTACTCGGCAGCGGGAGGGATCTACGAGCAGTACTTC. Its translation: CASSYSAAGGIYEQYF.